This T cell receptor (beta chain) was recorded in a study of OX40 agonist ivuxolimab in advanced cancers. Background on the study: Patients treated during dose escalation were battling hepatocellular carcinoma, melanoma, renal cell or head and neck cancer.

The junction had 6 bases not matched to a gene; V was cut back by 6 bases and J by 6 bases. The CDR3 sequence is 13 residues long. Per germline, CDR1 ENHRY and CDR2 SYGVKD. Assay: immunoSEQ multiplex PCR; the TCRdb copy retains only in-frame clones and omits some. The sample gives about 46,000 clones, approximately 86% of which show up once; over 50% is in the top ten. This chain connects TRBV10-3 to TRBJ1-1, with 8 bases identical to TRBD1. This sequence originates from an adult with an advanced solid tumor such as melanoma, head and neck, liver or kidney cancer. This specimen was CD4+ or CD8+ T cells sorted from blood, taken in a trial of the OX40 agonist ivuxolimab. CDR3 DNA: TGTGCCATCAGGGACAGGGACTGGGCTGAAGCTTTCTTT. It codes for CAIRDRDWAEAFF.